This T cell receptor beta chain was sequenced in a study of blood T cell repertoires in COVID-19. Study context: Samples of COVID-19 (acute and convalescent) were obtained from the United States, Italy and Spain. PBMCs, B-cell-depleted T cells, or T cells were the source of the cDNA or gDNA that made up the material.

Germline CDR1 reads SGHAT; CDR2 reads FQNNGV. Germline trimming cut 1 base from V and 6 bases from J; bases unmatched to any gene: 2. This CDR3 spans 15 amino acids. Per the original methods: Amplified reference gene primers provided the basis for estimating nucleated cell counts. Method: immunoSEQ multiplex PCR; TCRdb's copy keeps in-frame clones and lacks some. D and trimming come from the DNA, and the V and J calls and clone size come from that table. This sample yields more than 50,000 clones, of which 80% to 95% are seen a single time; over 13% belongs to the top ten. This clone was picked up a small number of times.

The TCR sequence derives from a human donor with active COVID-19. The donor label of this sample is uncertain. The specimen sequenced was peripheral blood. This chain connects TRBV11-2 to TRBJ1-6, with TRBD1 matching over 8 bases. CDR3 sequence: CASSLGDRLNSPLHF. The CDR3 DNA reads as TGTGCCAGCAGCTTAGGGGACAGGCTTAATTCACCCCTCCACTTT. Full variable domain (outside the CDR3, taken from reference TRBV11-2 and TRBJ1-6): EAGVAQSPRYKIIEKRQSVAFWCNPISGHATLYWYQQILGQGPKLLIQFQNNGVVDDSQLPKDRFSAERLKGVDSTLKIQPAKLEDSAVYLCASSLGDRLNSPLHFGNGTRLTVT.